The 17 T cell receptor beta chains below all came from one sample that was sequenced in a study of Tregs in tolerant kidney transplant recipients. Their antigens are not known. Only in-frame clones appear in the TCRdb table, and some are missing; sequencing was by immunoSEQ multiplex PCR. The sample shows 4,000 or so clones, roughly 54% of them seen only once. The sequencing input was CD8+ T cells from blood cultured with allogeneic cells. The source is a human donor in good health.

The table lists this clone with a few counts. This chain connects TRBV5-4 to TRBJ2-7; D is unclear. This CDR3 has 12 amino acids. Per the germline V gene, CDR1 is SGHNT and CDR2 is YYREEE (reference sequence). With 3 bases removed from V and 4 bases from J, the gap between germline ends came to 8 bases. As DNA, the CDR3 is TGTGCCAGCAGCTGGAATGATTACGAGCAGTACTTC. Its protein product is CASSWNDYEQYF.

The chain is built from TRBV7-6 and TRBJ1-4; D may be TRBD1 (5 bases). Germline values: CDR1 SGHVS, CDR2 FNYEAQ. The CDR3 consists of 15 residues. The V gene lost 1 base and the J gene lost 8 bases, with 14 bases spanning the gap. The CDR3 spells CASSLGGSGGEKLFF. The CDR3 DNA sequence: TGTGCCAGCAGCTTAGGGGGCAGCGGAGGCGAAAAACTGTTTTTT.

The chain carries TRBV9 and TRBJ2-7; 8 nucleotides align to TRBD2. The CDR3 is made up of 15 amino acids. Per the germline V gene, CDR1 is SGDLS and CDR2 is YYNGEE. V trimming: 0 bases; J trimming: 4 bases; junction bases outside the gene matches: 6. This CDR3 is CASSVGDSGVYEQYF. CDR3 sequence (DNA): TGTGCCAGCAGCGTAGGAGATAGCGGGGTTTACGAGCAGTACTTC.

The chain carries TRBV2 and TRBJ1-1; the match to TRBD1 covers 9 bases. Germline loops: CDR1 SNHLY, CDR2 FYNNEI. CDR3 length equals 13 residues. V was pared by 8 bases and J by 5 bases, with 6 bases of the junction left unmatched. CDR3 protein: CASRDRDRTEAFF. The DNA for the CDR3 is TGTGCCAGCCGGGACAGGGATCGAACTGAAGCTTTCTTT. The full variable domain, rest sourced from reference TRBV2 and TRBJ1-1, is EPEVTQTPSHQVTQMGQEVILRCVPISNHLYFYWYRQILGQKVEFLVSFYNNEISEKSEIFDDQFSVERPDGSNFTLKIRSTKLEDSAMYFCASRDRDRTEAFFGQGTRLTVV.

In its sample, this clone was seen once. In DNA form, the CDR3 reads TGTGCCAGCAGTTTTTCGGCCAACAATGAGCAGTTCTTC. Translation: CASSFSANNEQFF. The chain is built from TRBV27 and TRBJ2-1; no firm D call. Germline V gene lookup returns CDR1 MNHEY and CDR2 SMNVEV (reference sequence). CDR3 size: 13 residues. V lost 3 bases, J lost 5 bases, and 8 bases lay in between.

V and J are TRBV2 and TRBJ1-3; unclear D gene. The CDR3 covers 14 residues. Germline V gene data show CDR1 as SNHLY and CDR2 as FYNNEI. V lost 8 bases and J lost 2, with 13 bases in between. The chain's CDR3 is CASFGGGTGNTIYF. As DNA, the CDR3 is TGTGCCAGCTTCGGTGGTGGAACTGGAAACACCATATATTTT.

This chain connects TRBV27 to TRBJ2-7, with D tentatively TRBD1 or TRBD2 (5 bases each). This CDR3 is 16 amino acids long. Germline CDR1 reads MNHEY; CDR2 reads SMNVEV (reference sequence). With 1 base removed from V and 3 bases from J, the gap between germline ends came to 16 bases. The CDR3 sequence is CASSLLGERNLYEQYF. CDR3 DNA: TGTGCCAGCAGTTTATTAGGGGAGCGGAACCTCTACGAGCAGTACTTC.

V gene TRBV27 combines with J gene TRBJ2-7; D uncertain. V gave up 5 bases and J gave up 2 bases, with 10 bases separating them. Per the germline V gene, CDR1 is MNHEY and CDR2 is SMNVEV (reference sequence). The CDR3 is 13 residues long. The CDR3 region is CASSPSSPYEQYF. The CDR3 bases are TGTGCCAGCAGTCCATCTTCCCCCTACGAGCAGTACTTC.

V gene TRBV7-3 combines with J gene TRBJ1-1; 8 positions match TRBD1. The germline V gene has CDR1 SGHTA and CDR2 FQGTGA. The CDR3 is 16 amino acids. V shed 8 bases, J shed 3 bases, and the junction held 14 bases outside the gene matches. In DNA form, the CDR3 reads TGTGCCAGCCTGCCGGCTCCAGGGGGCAGATACACTGAAGCTTTCTTT. As protein: CASLPAPGGRYTEAFF.

The sample holds a few counts of this clone. The chain employs TRBV27 and TRBJ1-2; D not certain. The CDR3 runs 14 residues. CDR1 and CDR2 (germline): MNHEY, SMNVEV (reference sequence). Trimming shortened V by 3 bases and J by 0 bases, and 8 bases separated the two germline ends. The CDR3 DNA reads as TGTGCCAGCAGTTTTGGCAGTCCTAACTATGGCTACACCTTC. This codes for CASSFGSPNYGYTF.

CDR3 sequence: CASSASIEGLNYGYTF. In DNA, the CDR3 is TGTGCCAGCAGCGCCAGCATCGAGGGGCTGAACTATGGCTACACCTTC. J is TRBJ1-2 and V is TRBV9, with D perhaps TRBD1 (5 bases). The CDR3 totals 16 residues. The V and J ends lost 3 bases and 2 bases respectively, with 17 bases between them. Looked up from germline, CDR1 is SGDLS and CDR2 is YYNGEE.

V gene TRBV7-9 combines with J gene TRBJ1-2; D remains unclear. Trimming took 1 base from V and 4 from J, leaving 10 bases between them. The CDR3 covers 14 residues. Per germline, CDR1 SEHNR and CDR2 FQNEAQ (reference sequence). The CDR3 DNA reads TGTGCCAGCAGCTTAGAACAGACCCTCTATGGCTACACCTTC. Its translation is CASSLEQTLYGYTF.

The genes are TRBV7-6 and TRBJ2-7, with TRBD2 identical over 9 bases. This CDR3 is 14 amino acids long. V shed 1 base, J shed 3 bases, and the junction held 1 base outside the gene matches. The germline V gene encodes CDR1 SGHVS and CDR2 FNYEAQ. The CDR3 nucleotides are TGTGCCAGCAGCTTAGAACTAGCGGGCTACGAGCAGTACTTC. It translates to CASSLELAGYEQYF.

The chain carries TRBV10-3 and TRBJ2-1; 7 positions agree with TRBD2. CDR3 size: 12 residues. Germline loops: CDR1 ENHRY, CDR2 SYGVKD. V was clipped by 6 bases and J by 10 bases; unmatched bases: 6. The DNA of the CDR3 is TGTGCCATCAGCGCGGGGGACCGGGAGCAGTTCTTC. Translated, it gives CAISAGDREQFF.

This clone was observed a few times. V usage is TRBV20-1 and J usage is TRBJ2-7; D is perhaps TRBD1 or TRBD2 (5 bases each). The ends were cut back, 5 bases at V and 6 bases at J, with 8 bases in the middle. CDR3 length: 10 amino acids. Germline CDR1 reads DFQATT; CDR2 reads SNEGSKA (reference sequence). The CDR3 nucleotides are TGCAGTGCTGGGGGTGGCGAGCAGTACTTC. It encodes CSAGGGEQYF.

This clone came up once. The rearrangement links TRBV9 to TRBJ2-7; the D is unclear. Germline V gives CDR1 SGDLS, CDR2 YYNGEE. The CDR3 is 12 amino acids. Between the trimmed V and J ends, which lost 1 base and 1 base, there was a span of 3 bases. CDR3: CASSVTSYEQYF. For the CDR3, the DNA is TGTGCCAGCAGCGTAACGTCCTACGAGCAGTACTTC.

The chain has TRBV11-2 and TRBJ2-5, with TRBD2 matching 9 bases. This CDR3 is 16 amino acids long. The trim removed 1 base at V and 3 bases at J, leaving 6 bases unmatched. The germline V gene has CDR1 SGHAT and CDR2 FQNNGV. CDR3 sequence reads: CASSLVGGLAEETQYF. The CDR3 DNA follows: TGTGCCAGCAGCTTAGTCGGGGGACTAGCAGAAGAGACCCAGTACTTC.